The clone carrying this TCR beta chain was counted ten times or more. The source of the sample is a study of CD8+CD57+ T cells in acquired aplastic anemia. CDR3 size: 16 residues. The V end was cut by 4 bases, the J end by 2 bases, with 17 bases between. Germline loops: CDR1 SGDLS, CDR2 YYNGEE. Both TCR beta VDJ combination and CDR3 sequence profiling were carried out. Genomic DNA was the template for this profiling. TCRdb recomputed calls from the reads with MiXCR, one row per CDR3 protein. The profile covers 250,000 to 300,000 distinct CDR3 sequences, with 45% to 65% appearing a single time and roughly 8% taken by the ten largest.

This receptor was identified in a human donor with severe aplastic anemia or a healthy control (not recorded which). The V gene is TRBV9, the J gene TRBJ2-3; D ambiguous. Sequenced: sorted CD4+, CD8+, or CD8+CD57+ T cells (not recorded which) from PBMCs. CDR3 sequence reads: CASSLEASSNTDTQYF. DNA for the CDR3: TGTGCCAGCAGCCTCGAAGCCTCCTCCAACACAGATACGCAGTATTTT.